This TCR beta chain was sequenced for a study of shared clonotypes between healthy human individuals (dated by TCRdb to about 2020). With respect to the entire study: Three men and a couple of women, aged 18 to 49 years, made up the cohort. To estimate repertoire size and how much clonotypes are shared between individuals, the study performed deep sequencing of blood TCR repertoires from five healthy adults. Leukapheresis yielded between about 0.8 and 8.9 billion PBMCs per donor. Libraries were prepared and TCR repertoires were sequenced by different laboratories using diverse techniques, in order to increase sequencing depth and limit assay-specific biases. The paper's findings and limits, for the study overall: Sampling was limited to blood, and TCR repertoires in tissue likely differ from TCR repertoires in blood. Pairwise subsampling led to the expectation that sequencing depth would affect the degree of clonotype sharing among donors. The genetic and exposure-history diversity represented was limited by the small number of donors.

As to this clone: Its target antigen remains unknown. Base qualities were left out, and no much larger clone turns up one base away.

Healthy HIV-negative adults with no recently reported acute infections or vaccinations were included as donors. Every donor was a Caucasian adult living in Nashville, Tennessee, USA. For unsorted samples, 100 million or so PBMCs were counted, and genomic DNA was extracted using the QIAamp DNA Blood Mini kit. After blood collection by leukapheresis, PBMCs were isolated using Ficoll-Histopaque density gradient centrifugation and then cryopreserved in the vapor phase of liquid nitrogen. Reading the germline V gene (reference sequence) gives CDR1 LNHDA and CDR2 SQIVND. Reading from cysteine to phenylalanine, the CDR3 counts 15 amino acids. Only the CDR3 portion is preserved as DNA: 45 bases, with reading frame beginning at the first base. At the junction V is shortened by 6 bases and J by 3 bases, with 17 bases in between. Using the deep immunoSEQ assay, multiplex PCR amplified TCR CDR3 regions from genomic DNA. Extracted genomic DNA from each cell subset was spread evenly across all wells of several immunoSEQ 96-well plates, with each plate serving as a replicate. Each replicate PCR for unsorted PBMC received around 330 ng genomic DNA, equal to 30,000 to 35,000 T cell genomes. Ten immunoSEQ deep assay plates were used to sequence unsorted PBMC genomic DNA. Purified libraries were quantified with a Qubit 3.0 fluorometer, sized on a Bioanalyzer 2100, and re-quantified with the KAPA Library Quantification kit. A separate single-read 150-cycle Illumina NextSeq 550 flow cell was used to sequence each immunoSEQ 96-well plate. Under the source paper's analysis protocol: Because the immunoSEQ output included only junctional sequences and no quality scores, the filtering could not be the same as the filtering used for full-length reads. To assign V/J genes and CDR3, sequences were annotated using PyIR, a Python wrapper for IgBLAST v1.9, with IMGT germline references. Reads were filtered out if the reads had weak V/J assignments (E-value above 1e-6), no CDR3, stop codons, out-of-frame junctions, or ambiguous translated residues. V3J clonotypes were defined as sequences sharing the same inferred V gene, J gene, and CDR3 amino acid sequence. Percentage overlap between repertoires was calculated by dividing the number of shared unique clonotypes by the size of the smaller repertoire. RTK rarefaction, the Chao1 estimator, and Recon v2.1 estimates of unobserved clonotypes were used to assess repertoire richness. The immuneACCESS repertoire file appears here via TCRdb, limited to in-frame rearrangements. These files lack a portion of the clones; in checked studies, under half of the deficit traces to unresolved V genes, and the cause of the others is not known. V and J calls and clone size come straight from that table; D and trimming were deduced from the DNA. This sample gives fewer than 650,000 clones in total; around 78% of them show up just once. The ten largest clonotypes hold around 12% of the sample.

The clonotype originates from a woman aged 35 to 49 in good health. Some clones in this sample may be carry-over from other donors' samples. Sequences were obtained from PBMCs. The V gene is TRBV19 and the J gene is TRBJ2-5, with no D gene named confidently. Read as DNA, the sequence is TGTGCCAGTAGCGTGGTAAATACCCCTGAAGAGACCCAGTACTTC. Its protein product is CASSVVNTPEETQYF. Beyond the CDR3, the reference TRBV19 and TRBJ2-5 genes provide the residues; the full variable domain reads: DGGITQSPKYLFRKEGQNVTLSCEQNLNHDAMYWYRQDPGQGLRLIYYSQIVNDFQKGDIAEGYSVSREKKESFPLTVTSAQKNPTAFYLCASSVVNTPEETQYFGPGTRLLVL.